The clone carrying this TCR beta chain was counted once. This sample was taken from a study of blood T cell repertoires in COVID-19. Overall study: Sample material is recorded as cDNA or gDNA derived from T cells, B-cell-depleted T cells, or PBMCs.

Participants spanned ages about 18 to 100 years and resided in 20 to 30 US areas. Participant-reported clinical history was the basis for cohort assignment. Two negative PCRs, clearance, or symptom resolution had been documented for recovered Cohort 3 donors. Libraries were prepared by immunoSEQ multiplex PCR; TCRdb keeps only in-frame clonotypes and omits some of them. Of around 150,000 clones listed, around 84% are singletons. Sequenced sample: PBMCs or T cells enriched from blood (not recorded which). This receptor was identified in a man aged 45-60 years who had recovered from COVID-19.

This CDR3 reads CASSQDPPTRPSYEQYF. The CDR3 DNA reads TGCGCCAGCAGCCAAGATCCCCCGACACGGCCCTCCTACGAGCAGTACTTC. The chain carries TRBV4-1 and TRBJ2-7; D not resolved. Per germline, CDR1 MGHRA and CDR2 YSYEKL. V was cut by 0 bases and J by 0 bases, with 15 bases left in between. CDR3 length: 17 amino acids.